Each of the 2 T cell receptor beta chains below was sequenced from the same sample in a study of OX40 agonist ivuxolimab in advanced cancers. Using immunoSEQ multiplex PCR, the repertoire was profiled, and TCRdb retains in-frame clones only, with some absent. The repertoire holds over 40,000 clones, with approximately 88% as singletons. The material sequenced was CD4+ or CD8+ T cells sorted from blood, taken in a trial of the OX40 agonist ivuxolimab. These receptors were taken from an adult with an advanced solid tumor such as melanoma, head and neck, liver or kidney cancer.

The chain links TRBV5-6 to TRBJ2-5; the D is unclear. The CDR3 has 13 residues. Germline CDR1 and CDR2: SGHDT and YYEEEE. V was pared by 0 bases and J by 3 bases, with 6 bases between. The CDR3 DNA reads TGTGCCAGCAGCTTGGCGCGAGAAGAGACCCAGTACTTC. Its protein is CASSLAREETQYF. Full variable domain (rest looked up from reference TRBV5-6 and TRBJ2-5): DAGVTQSPTHLIKTRGQQVTLRCSPKSGHDTVSWYQQALGQGPQFIFQYYEEEERQRGNFPDRFSGHQFPNYSSELNVNALLLGDSALYLCASSLAREETQYFGPGTRLLVL.

This chain links TRBV9 with TRBJ2-1; D is unclear. The CDR3 is 16 residues long. The V gene lost 1 base and the J gene lost 0 bases, with 11 bases spanning the gap. The germline gives CDR1 SGDLS, CDR2 YYNGEE. CDR3: CASSVSALNSYNEQFF. The DNA for the CDR3 is TGTGCCAGCAGCGTATCTGCTCTTAACTCCTACAATGAGCAGTTCTTC.